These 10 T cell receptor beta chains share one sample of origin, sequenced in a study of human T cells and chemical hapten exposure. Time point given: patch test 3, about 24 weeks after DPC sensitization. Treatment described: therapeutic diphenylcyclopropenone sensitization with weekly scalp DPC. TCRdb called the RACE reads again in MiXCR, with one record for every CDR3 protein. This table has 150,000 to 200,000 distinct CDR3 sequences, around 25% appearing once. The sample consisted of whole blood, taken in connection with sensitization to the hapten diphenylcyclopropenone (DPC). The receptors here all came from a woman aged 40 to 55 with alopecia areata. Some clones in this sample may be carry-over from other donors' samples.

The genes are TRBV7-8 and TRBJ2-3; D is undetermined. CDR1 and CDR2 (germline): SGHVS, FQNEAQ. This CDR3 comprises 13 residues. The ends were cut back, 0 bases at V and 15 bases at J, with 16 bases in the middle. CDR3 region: CASSLAGVPRAYF. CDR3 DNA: TGTGCCAGCAGCTTAGCGGGCGTGCCTAGAGCATATTTT. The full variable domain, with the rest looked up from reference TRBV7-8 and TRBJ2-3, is GAGVSQSPRYKVAKRGQDVALRCDPISGHVSLFWYQQALGQGPEFLTYFQNEAQLDKSGLPSDRFFAERPEGSVSTLKIQRTQQEDSAVYLCASSLAGVPRAYFGPGTRLTVL.

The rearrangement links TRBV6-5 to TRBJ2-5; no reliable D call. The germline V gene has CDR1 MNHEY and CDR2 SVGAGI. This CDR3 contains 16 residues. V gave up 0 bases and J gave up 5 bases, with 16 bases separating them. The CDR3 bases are TGTGCCAGCAGTTACTCCAGTGTCGAGCAGGCTGAGACCCAGTACTTC. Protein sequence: CASSYSSVEQAETQYF.

The CDR3 nucleotides read TGTGCCAGCAGTTCCCTAGTCAACATTCAGTACTTC. Protein: CASSSLVNIQYF. V usage is TRBV2 and J usage is TRBJ2-4, with D unresolved. The germline V gene encodes CDR1 SNHLY and CDR2 FYNNEI. The length of the CDR3 is 12 residues. The V and J ends lost 5 bases and 7 bases respectively, with 9 bases between them. Using reference TRBV2 and TRBJ2-4 for the parts outside the CDR3, the full variable domain is EPEVTQTPSHQVTQMGQEVILRCVPISNHLYFYWYRQILGQKVEFLVSFYNNEISEKSEIFDDQFSVERPDGSNFTLKIRSTKLEDSAMYFCASSSLVNIQYFGAGTRLSVL.

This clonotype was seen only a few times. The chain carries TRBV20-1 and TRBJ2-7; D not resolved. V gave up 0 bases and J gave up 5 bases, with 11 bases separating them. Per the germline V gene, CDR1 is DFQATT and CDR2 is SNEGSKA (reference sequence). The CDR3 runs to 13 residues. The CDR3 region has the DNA TGCAGTGCTAGAGACCCCAATGTTAACGAGCAGTACTTC. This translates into CSARDPNVNEQYF.

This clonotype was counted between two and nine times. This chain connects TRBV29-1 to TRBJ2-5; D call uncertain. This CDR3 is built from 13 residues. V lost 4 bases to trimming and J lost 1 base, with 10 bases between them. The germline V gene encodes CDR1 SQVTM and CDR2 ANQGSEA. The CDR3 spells CSVGKGLQETQYF. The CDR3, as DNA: TGCAGCGTTGGCAAAGGGCTCCAAGAGACCCAGTACTTC.

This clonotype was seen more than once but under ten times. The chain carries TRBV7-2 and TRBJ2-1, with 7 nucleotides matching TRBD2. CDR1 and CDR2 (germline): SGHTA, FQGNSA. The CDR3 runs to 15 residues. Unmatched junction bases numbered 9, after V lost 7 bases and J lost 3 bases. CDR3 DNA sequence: TGTGCCAGCAACCAAAACGGCGGGAGCTACAATGAGCAGTTCTTC. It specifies CASNQNGGSYNEQFF.

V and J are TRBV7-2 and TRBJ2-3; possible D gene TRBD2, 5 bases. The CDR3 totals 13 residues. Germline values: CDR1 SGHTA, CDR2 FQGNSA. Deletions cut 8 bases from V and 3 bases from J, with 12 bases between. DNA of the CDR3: TGTGCCAGCGGAGGACCGTTGACAGATACGCAGTATTTT. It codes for CASGGPLTDTQYF.

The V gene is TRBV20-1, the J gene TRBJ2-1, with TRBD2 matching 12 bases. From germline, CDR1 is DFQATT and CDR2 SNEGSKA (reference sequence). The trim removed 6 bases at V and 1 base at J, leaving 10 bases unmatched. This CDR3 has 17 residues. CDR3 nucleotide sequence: TGCAGTGCAACAGCGGCACTAGCGGGAGGTTCCTACAATGAGCAGTTCTTC. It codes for CSATAALAGGSYNEQFF.

The DNA of the CDR3 is TGTGCCAGCAGCTTGGAAGTGGGGGGGGGCCAAGAGACCCAGTACTTC. Protein product: CASSLEVGGGQETQYF. The chain joins TRBV5-5 to TRBJ2-5, with 7 nucleotides matching TRBD2. The CDR3 runs 16 residues. V dropped 0 bases and J dropped 1; count of bases not matched to a gene: 6. Per germline, CDR1 SGHKS and CDR2 YYEKEE (reference sequence).

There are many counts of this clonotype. The CDR3: CSSWTGTYNEQFF. The CDR3 nucleotides read TGCAGCTCTTGGACAGGGACCTACAATGAGCAGTTCTTC. The chain links TRBV29-1 to TRBJ2-1, with TRBD1 matching 8 bases. Per germline, CDR1 SQVTM and CDR2 ANQGSEA. There are 13 residues in the CDR3. J lost 2 bases, V lost 8 bases, and 5 bases had no gene match.